The 5 T cell receptor beta chains given below trace back to one sample, sequenced in a study of T cell responses to AZD1222 COVID-19 vaccine. Sequencing used immunoSEQ multiplex PCR; TCRdb keeps in-frame clones, though not all of them. The repertoire holds more than 150,000 clones, with 90% to 95% as singletons. The input for sequencing was peripheral blood, taken 28 days after the second AZD1222 dose. These receptors all stem from an adult who received the AZD1222 COVID-19 vaccine.

The chain has TRBV11-2 and TRBJ1-4; 12 positions agree with TRBD1. This CDR3 contains 15 residues. CDR1 is SGHAT and CDR2 is FQNNGV in the germline V gene. The V gene end was trimmed by 1 base and the J gene end by 8 bases; junction bases not matched to a gene: 2. DNA of the CDR3: TGTGCCAGCAGCTTAGGGGACAGGGGGCGAGAAAAACTGTTTTTT. Translation: CASSLGDRGREKLFF.

The V and J genes are TRBV19 and TRBJ2-1, with a possible D match to TRBD2 (6 bases). There are 15 residues in the CDR3. Looked up from germline, CDR1 is LNHDA and CDR2 is SQIVND (reference sequence). Deletions cut 3 bases from V and 4 bases from J, with 13 bases between. The CDR3 DNA reads TGTGCCAGTAGTATCCGGTGGGGAGGTTACAATGAGCAGTTCTTC. This encodes CASSIRWGGYNEQFF.

The gene calls are TRBV6-2 or TRBV6-3 and TRBJ2-4, with 8 bases identical to TRBD1. Germline CDR1 MNHEY, CDR2 SVGEGT. The CDR3 extends over 14 amino acids. V shed 6 bases and J 3 bases; nucleotides not matched to a gene: 4. The CDR3 sequence: CASSRTGGKNIQYF. The CDR3 DNA reads as TGTGCCAGCAGCCGCACAGGGGGCAAAAACATTCAGTACTTC.

V gene TRBV19 combines with J gene TRBJ1-1; D gene unclear. This CDR3 has 13 amino acids. The germline CDR1 and CDR2 sequences are LNHDA and SQIVND (reference sequence). The V and J ends lost 3 bases and 1 base respectively, with 6 bases between them. The CDR3 is CASSILRNTEAFF. CDR3 coding DNA: TGTGCCAGTAGTATTCTTAGGAACACTGAAGCTTTCTTT.

Concerning this clone: The sample holds other DNA sequences that translate to the same CDR3. The V and J genes are TRBV6-1 and TRBJ2-6, with unresolved D. V lost 0 bases and J 1 base, leaving 4 bases between the germline ends. The germline V gene has CDR1 MNHNS and CDR2 SASEGT. The CDR3 covers 15 residues. In DNA form, the CDR3 reads TGTGCCAGCAGTGAAGCCGGGTCTGGGGCCAACGTCCTGACTTTC. Residues: CASSEAGSGANVLTF.